This TCR beta chain emerged from a study of T cell responses to AZD1222 COVID-19 vaccine. Study-level findings and limits: Donor demographics were predominantly white British with a female majority; clonal diversity may be underestimated. Increases in Spike-specific TCR breadth and depth were seen after two AZD1222 doses. Repertoires were collected only later (after the peak T cell response had occurred).

A single count supports this clone. Its antigen is currently unknown. Combined were second doses at about 4 or about 12 weeks. V lost 6 bases, J lost 12 bases, and 18 bases lay in between. The CDR3 is made up of 11 amino acids. The germline gives CDR1 SQVTM, CDR2 ANQGSEA. Assay: immunoSEQ multiplex PCR; the TCRdb copy retains only in-frame clones and omits some. Of 250,000 to 300,000 clones in the sample, almost 95% were seen once. This sequence joins TRBV29-1 and TRBJ2-7; no definite D call. This TCR came from an adult who received the AZD1222 COVID-19 vaccine. The sequenced sample was peripheral blood, obtained 28 days after the second AZD1222 dose. The CDR3 spells CSVDTDRSRYF. DNA for the CDR3: TGCAGCGTCGATACCGACCGCTCTAGGTACTTC.